This TCR beta chain was identified in a study of metastatic and nonmetastatic thyroid tumors. The CDR3 has 15 amino acids. Germline V gives CDR1 MRHNA, CDR2 SNTAGT. Deletions cut 0 bases from V and 1 base from J, with 8 bases between. This clone has more than one count but fewer than ten. The antigen is not known. Through MiXCR, TCRdb re-clonotyped the PCR reads. The data show tens of thousands of clones, more than 35% seen once. The study, taken as a whole, reports: Versus benign nodules, malignant thyroid tumors reportedly had significantly higher TCR beta diversity, in blood and tumor.

Every patient was untreated before thyroid surgery. The TCR sequence derives from a female donor with papillary thyroid cancer or a benign thyroid nodule (not recorded which). Some clones in this sample may be carry-over from other donors' samples. The sample consisted of tumor tissue. The chain couples TRBV6-4 to TRBJ2-3, with a tentative D call TRBD1 (5 bases). The CDR3 spells CASSDSTQGTDTQYF. The CDR3 nucleotides are TGTGCCAGCAGTGACTCGACACAGGGCACAGATACGCAGTATTTT.